This entry lists 5 T cell receptor beta chains sequenced from one sample in a study of CD8 T cells in ankylosing spondylitis. Overall study results and limits: A TCR beta motif of fewer than ten highly homologous variants seemed to mark ankylosing spondylitis blood.

For these TCRs, the target antigens are not known. TCRdb independently ran MiXCR on the 5' RACE reads; one entry per CDR3 protein. In the table there are a few hundred thousand distinct CDR3 sequences, approximately 20% of which are singletons. Source material: blood, either unsorted or a sorted T cell fraction (not recorded which). Source of these receptors: a male donor with ankylosing spondylitis.

The rearrangement links TRBV29-1 to TRBJ1-1; 7 bases fit TRBD1. V gave up 5 bases and J gave up 4 bases; unmatched junction bases: 10. Germline-derived CDR1 and CDR2 are SQVTM and ANQGSEA. This CDR3 comprises 14 residues. CDR3 residues: CSVKVQGSGTEAFF. CDR3 sequence (DNA): TGCAGCGTTAAAGTACAGGGGAGCGGCACTGAAGCTTTCTTT.

Only a few counts were recorded for this clonotype. The genes are TRBV20-1 and TRBJ1-4; D gene uncertain. The CDR3 totals 15 residues. Trimming cost V 7 bases and J 0 bases, with 15 bases left between them. Germline V gene data show CDR1 as DFQATT and CDR2 as SNEGSKA (reference sequence). The CDR3 DNA reads TGCAGTGTTCGTTCCTTCGAAGCAACTAATGAAAAACTGTTTTTT. This codes for CSVRSFEATNEKLFF.

This clonotype has only a few counts. The rearrangement joins TRBV5-1 to TRBJ2-7; D ambiguous. Trimming pared 0 bases from V and 2 bases from J, leaving 12 bases between. The CDR3 runs to 15 residues. Per the germline V gene, CDR1 is SGHRS and CDR2 is YFSETQ. As DNA, the CDR3 is TGCGCCAGCAGCTTGGATCCCCTAAGCACCTACGAGCAGTACTTC. Amino acids: CASSLDPLSTYEQYF.

This clonotype has a handful of counts. The chain recombines TRBV20-1 with TRBJ1-2, with D unresolved. The V and J ends lost 3 bases and 6 bases respectively, with 11 bases between them. In germline, CDR1 is DFQATT, CDR2 SNEGSKA (reference sequence). The length of the CDR3 is 12 residues. CDR3 protein: CSASYGVDGYTF. The CDR3 DNA sequence: TGCAGTGCTAGCTACGGGGTCGATGGCTACACCTTC.

This clonotype was seen many times. The chain carries TRBV5-1 and TRBJ2-2; possibly TRBD1 or TRBD2 for D (5 bases each). This CDR3 has 16 residues. Looked up from germline, CDR1 is SGHRS and CDR2 is YFSETQ. Trimming shortened V by 7 bases and J by 7 bases, and 23 bases separated the two germline ends. The CDR3 sequence: CASGDFQGEGSGELFF. The DNA of the CDR3 is TGCGCCAGCGGGGATTTCCAGGGAGAAGGTAGCGGGGAGCTGTTTTTT.